Listed below are T cell receptor beta chains from one sample, sequenced in a study of T cells in localized non-small cell lung cancer. Sequenced by immunoSEQ multiplex PCR; TCRdb stores in-frame clones only, minus some. The repertoire includes about 75,000 clones, 80% of them detected once, and roughly 9.8% sits in the top ten. Sample: peripheral blood, taken before any cancer treatment. Every receptor here comes from a female donor older than 55 with stage I lung adenocarcinoma. Both conserved end residues are part of each CDR3. The D gene is left open where the match is weak. Not all rows give a size; the values are once, few, many and, for expanded clones, a class.

clone size | D gene | J gene | V gene | CDR3 protein
- | TRBD1 | TRBJ1-2 | TRBV28 | CASSSAKVRGQGYTF
- | TRBD2 | TRBJ2-1 | TRBV11-1 | CASSSTSGRLHEQFF
once | - | TRBJ1-3 | TRBV7-2 | CASSLEGRSNTIYF
few | TRBD1 | TRBJ2-1 | TRBV5-6 | CASSPWDRVRNEQFF
once | TRBD1 | TRBJ2-3 | TRBV9 | CASSPSPTTGTQYF
- | TRBD2 | TRBJ2-1 | TRBV9 | CASSVASGSTNEQFF
- | - | TRBJ2-1 | TRBV20-1 | CSASLGNEQFF
- | - | TRBJ1-5 | TRBV9 | CASSVDPLLQPQHF
- | - | TRBJ1-3 | TRBV5-1 | CASSLDSLSGNTIYF
- | - | TRBJ2-3 | TRBV5-1 | CASSLSGGAVRDTQYF
- | TRBD1 | TRBJ1-2 | TRBV6-5 | CASSPWDSQGYGYTF
- | - | TRBJ1-6 | TRBV9 | CASSRDPEGSYNSPLHF
- | - | TRBJ1-2 | TRBV15 | CATSSGPGGYGYTF
few | - | TRBJ1-4 | TRBV19 | CASSWGGNEKLFF
- | TRBD1 | TRBJ1-1 | TRBV19 | CASRETGINTEAFF
- | - | TRBJ2-5 | TRBV7-2 | CASSLDGRPYPYF
- | - | TRBJ2-7 | TRBV25-1 | CASSGGPYEQYF
- | - | TRBJ1-2 | TRBV30 | CAWSRGWDYGYTF
- | - | TRBJ2-1 | TRBV6-6 | CASSYNGGGGHEQFF
once | TRBD2 | TRBJ2-1 | TRBV19 | CASSRAGASGRAREQFF
few | TRBD1 | TRBJ1-2 | TRBV19 | CASSRDRSRGYTF
- | - | TRBJ2-2 | TRBV4-2 | CASSQGGRGGRNTGELFF
once | TRBD2 | TRBJ2-1 | TRBV7-2 | CASSLGSGSGNEQFF
- | TRBD2 | TRBJ2-1 | TRBV19 | CASSMGTSTYNEQFF
few | - | TRBJ2-5 | TRBV13 | CASSLIHQDQYF
- | TRBD1 | TRBJ1-3 | TRBV30 | CAWLSTGTGFYGNTIYF
- | - | TRBJ1-4 | TRBV6-6 | CASSYSLSEALRKLFF
- | - | TRBJ2-3 | TRBV9 | CASSVEGGASTDTQYF
- | - | TRBJ2-2 | TRBV30 | CAWNGGGPGELFF
- | - | TRBJ2-2 | TRBV10-2 | CASFAGGGTGELFF
- | - | TRBJ2-5 | TRBV7-2 | CASSLLGETQYF
- | TRBD1 | TRBJ2-7 | TRBV28 | CATRETGGLYEQYF
- | TRBD2 | TRBJ2-1 | TRBV4-2 | CASSQRLAGAPSYNEQFF
- | - | TRBJ1-5 | TRBV19 | CASSPPDQPQHF
- | TRBD1 | TRBJ2-3 | TRBV6-5 | CASSPGTGGNTQYF
- | TRBD1 | TRBJ1-2 | TRBV29-1 | CSVSQGANYGYTF
- | TRBD2 | TRBJ2-1 | TRBV19 | CASSIWTSGASGGEQFF
- | - | TRBJ1-3 | TRBV27 | CASSLSATMGNTIYF
- | - | TRBJ2-5 | TRBV5-1 | CASSLADYPTQETQYF
- | TRBD2 | TRBJ2-1 | TRBV18 | CASSPLAGGYNEQFF
- | - | TRBJ1-5 | TRBV19 | CASSLRDNSNQPQHF
- | TRBD1 | TRBJ1-1 | TRBV10-3 | CATREVRGMNTEAFF
- | - | TRBJ1-2 | TRBV6-1 | CASSEGGVSYGYTF
- | - | TRBJ1-4 | TRBV6-5 | CASSYSGGGGLFF
- | - | TRBJ2-6 | TRBV7-6 | CASSLYRTAASGANVLTF
- | - | TRBJ2-3 | TRBV27 | CASQRSVGGTDTQYF
- | - | TRBJ1-2 | TRBV13 | CASSSRGLANYGYTF
- | TRBD1 | TRBJ1-2 | TRBV6-4 | CASTPGQGLGYTF
- | - | TRBJ2-2 | TRBV7-2 | CASSFGQIQTGELFF
- | TRBD2 | TRBJ2-3 | TRBV7-2 | CASSLAAGDRVQYF
- | - | TRBJ1-1 | TRBV29-1 | CSAGDSMNTEAFF
- | - | TRBJ2-2 | TRBV9 | CASSVEPRYTGELFF
- | TRBD1 | TRBJ1-2 | TRBV5-4 | CASSAGQGDGYTF
- | - | TRBJ2-7 | TRBV2 | CASRRVVGGHEQYF
- | TRBD1 | TRBJ1-4 | TRBV5-1 | CASSLEGAELFF
few | - | TRBJ1-1 | TRBV9 | CASSRDGNTEAFF
- | TRBD2 | TRBJ2-5 | TRBV11-1 | CASSPRVIAGGGKTQYF